The 22 T cell receptor beta chains reported below all come from one sample, sequenced in a study of blood T cell repertoires in COVID-19. TCRdb's table, derived via immunoSEQ multiplex PCR, lists solely in-frame clones and lacks some. The sample yields more than 85,000 clones, about nine tenths seen once. The sequenced material came from peripheral blood. These receptors were taken from a man in his sixties with acute or convalescent COVID-19.

V and J are TRBV5-4 and TRBJ2-1; 7 positions match TRBD2. The CDR3 is 14 amino acids. Per the germline V gene, CDR1 is SGHNT and CDR2 is YYREEE (reference sequence). V trimming: 6 bases; J trimming: 9 bases; junction bases outside the gene matches: 12. DNA of the CDR3: TGTGCCAGCAAAGCGGGACCCCAGAGCGGTGAGCAGTTCTTC. Protein product: CASKAGPQSGEQFF.

The rearrangement joins TRBV5-6 to TRBJ2-3, with TRBD2 matching over 16 bases. This CDR3 has 17 amino acids. V lost 0 bases, J lost 8 bases, and 6 bases stayed unmatched. The germline gives CDR1 SGHDT, CDR2 YYEEEE. The CDR3 DNA sequence: TGTGCCAGCAGCTTGGAGGGGACTAGCGGGAGGGCCGGTACGCAGTATTTT. Protein product: CASSLEGTSGRAGTQYF.

The rearrangement joins TRBV2 to TRBJ1-1; 8 bases agree with TRBD1. There are 15 residues in the CDR3. Trimming cost V 6 bases and J 0 bases; bases outside gene matches: 6. Germline V gene data show CDR1 as SNHLY and CDR2 as FYNNEI. The CDR3 region has the DNA TGTGCCAGCAGGGAAAGACAGGGGATGAACACTGAAGCTTTCTTT. Protein product: CASRERQGMNTEAFF.

The chain carries TRBV5-1 and TRBJ2-1, with TRBD2 as a possible D gene (6 bases). Between the trimmed V and J ends, which lost 3 bases and 4 bases, there was a span of 17 bases. In germline, CDR1 is SGHRS, CDR2 YFSETQ. This CDR3 is built from 16 residues. CDR3 DNA sequence: TGCGCCAGCAGCTCCGGGACTCTTACGACGTACAATGAGCAGTTCTTC. Amino acid sequence: CASSSGTLTTYNEQFF.

V gene TRBV5-1 combines with J gene TRBJ2-1, with 11 bases that match TRBD1. This CDR3 comprises 16 residues. V dropped 3 bases and J dropped 4; count of bases not matched to a gene: 6. The V gene's germline CDR1 is SGHRS and CDR2 YFSETQ. CDR3 in amino acids: CASSSGDRGFYNEQFF. The CDR3 nucleotides are TGCGCCAGCAGCTCAGGGGACAGGGGGTTTTACAATGAGCAGTTCTTC.

The J gene is TRBJ1-5, the V gene TRBV28; 9 bases align to TRBD1. J gave up 7 bases and V 6 bases, and 7 bases lay outside the gene matches. The germline gives CDR1 MDHEN, CDR2 SYDVKM. CDR3 length: 14 residues. The CDR3 spells CASSDRTGDQPQHF. CDR3 nucleotides: TGTGCCAGCAGCGACCGGACAGGGGACCAGCCCCAGCATTTT.

The V call is TRBV25-1, the J call TRBJ1-2; no clear D gene. With 2 bases removed from V and 11 bases from J, the gap between germline ends came to 15 bases. Germline V lookup: CDR1 MGHDK, CDR2 SYGVNS. The CDR3 sequence is 13 residues long. The CDR3 DNA sequence: TGTGCCAGCAGTGAAGGCCGGGTACGAGGATACACCTTC. Protein sequence: CASSEGRVRGYTF.

J is TRBJ2-3 and V is TRBV29-1; the match to TRBD2 covers 7 bases. Losses at the gene ends were 3 bases for V and 1 base for J; bases not matched to a gene: 1. The CDR3 length is 13 residues. Germline-derived CDR1 and CDR2 are SQVTM and ANQGSEA. The CDR3 nucleotides are TGCAGCGTTGAGGGGGGGGGCACAGATACGCAGTATTTT. Its translation: CSVEGGGTDTQYF.

The chain carries TRBV7-3 and TRBJ2-1; 12 bases line up with TRBD2. The CDR3 is 16 residues long. V shed 2 bases and J 9 bases; nucleotides not matched to a gene: 8. CDR1 and CDR2 (germline): SGHTA, FQGTGA. DNA for the CDR3: TGTGCCAGCAGCTTATCCACTAGCGGGAGGCTGAGTGAGCAGTTCTTC. It encodes CASSLSTSGRLSEQFF.

This clone came up a few times. J is TRBJ2-7 and V is TRBV2, with D possibly being TRBD2 (5 bases). Germline loops: CDR1 SNHLY, CDR2 FYNNEI. This CDR3 region has 12 residues. V lost 7 bases, J lost 2 bases, and 9 bases lay in between. CDR3 DNA sequence: TGTGCCAGCAAAGCGACTACCTACGAGCAGTACTTC. Protein sequence: CASKATTYEQYF.

The chain combines TRBV19 with TRBJ1-1, with unresolved D. The V and J ends lost 4 bases and 0 bases respectively, with 18 bases between them. From germline, CDR1 is LNHDA and CDR2 SQIVND (reference sequence). The CDR3 length is 17 residues. The CDR3 DNA reads TGTGCCAGTAGTAGGCGGCCACAGCGGATCATGAACACTGAAGCTTTCTTT. It is translated as CASSRRPQRIMNTEAFF.

The chain uses TRBV28 and TRBJ1-2; D remains ambiguous. The V and J ends lost 2 bases and 7 bases respectively, with 8 bases between them. CDR1 and CDR2 from the germline V gene are MDHEN and SYDVKM. The CDR3 consists of 12 residues. CDR3 nucleotide sequence: TGTGCCAGCAGTTTAAGGTTAGCTGGCTACACCTTC. It is translated as CASSLRLAGYTF.

The gene calls are TRBV11-2 and TRBJ2-2; D is ambiguous. The V and J ends lost 1 base and 1 base respectively, with 7 bases between them. The CDR3 has 15 amino acids. Germline CDR1 and CDR2: SGHAT and FQNNGV. CDR3 sequence (DNA): TGTGCCAGCAGCTTAGTGGCAGTGAACACCGGGGAGCTGTTTTTT. Residues: CASSLVAVNTGELFF.

The CDR3: CATSVLGLGEQFF. CDR3 nucleotide sequence: TGTGCCACCAGTGTCCTGGGACTCGGAGAGCAGTTCTTC. The rearrangement joins TRBV24-1 to TRBJ2-1; the D gene is possibly TRBD2 (6 bases). This CDR3 region has 13 residues. Germline V lookup: CDR1 KGHDR, CDR2 SFDVKD. V lost 5 bases to trimming and J lost 10 bases, with 14 bases between them.

V usage is TRBV12-5 and J usage is TRBJ1-1; D is undetermined. CDR3 length: 12 amino acids. V was shortened by 3 bases and J by 6 bases, with 8 bases between the two germline ends. The germline CDR1 and CDR2 sequences are LGHNT and FRNRAP. The CDR3 DNA reads TGTGCTAGTGGTTTCGGACTTTCTGAAGCTTTCTTT. This translates into CASGFGLSEAFF. The variable domain in full, with the rest retrieved from reference TRBV12-5 and TRBJ1-1, is DARVTQTPRHKVTEMGQEVTMRCQPILGHNTVFWYRQTMMQGLELLAYFRNRAPLDDSGMPKDRFSAEMPDATLATLKIQPSEPRDSAVYFCASGFGLSEAFFGQGTRLTVV.

This chain links TRBV2 with TRBJ2-7; D is ambiguous. Deletions cut 6 bases from V and 3 bases from J, with 9 bases between. The length of the CDR3 is 12 residues. From germline, CDR1 is SNHLY and CDR2 FYNNEI. DNA of the CDR3: TGTGCCAGCAGAATAGATCGCTACGAGCAGTACGTC. It is translated as CASRIDRYEQYV.

The chain links TRBV5-1 to TRBJ1-2; tentative D call: TRBD1 (6 bases). Germline CDR1 is SGHRS and CDR2 is YFSETQ. The CDR3 has 15 residues. Trimming took 0 bases from V and 8 from J, leaving 17 bases between them. The CDR3 is CASSLGNRVREGYTF. In DNA form, the CDR3 reads TGCGCCAGCAGCTTGGGCAACAGGGTACGGGAAGGCTACACCTTC.

The rearrangement uses TRBV28 and TRBJ1-2, with 7 positions matching TRBD1. This CDR3 has 15 amino acids. Per the germline V gene, CDR1 is MDHEN and CDR2 is SYDVKM. J lost 3 bases, V lost 6 bases, and 10 bases had no gene match. In nucleotides, the CDR3 is TGTGCCAGCAGCTCAAACAGGGGTAGGGACTATGGCTACACCTTC. It yields the protein CASSSNRGRDYGYTF.

The J gene is TRBJ2-3, the V gene TRBV7-3, with D possibly matching TRBD1 (6 bases). The germline gives CDR1 SGHTA, CDR2 FQGTGA. The CDR3 length is 14 residues. V gave up 2 bases and J gave up 2 bases, with 8 bases separating them. The CDR3 sequence is CASSLHRDTDTQYF. CDR3 in DNA: TGTGCCAGCAGCTTACACAGGGACACAGATACGCAGTATTTT.

This rearrangement joins TRBV28 to TRBJ2-3; D is undetermined. Trimming cost V 2 bases and J 5 bases, with 8 bases left between them. Germline assignment: CDR1 MDHEN and CDR2 SYDVKM. The CDR3 is made up of 13 amino acids. The CDR3 reads CASSLEGVDTQYF. CDR3 nucleotide sequence: TGTGCCAGCAGTTTAGAAGGAGTAGATACGCAGTATTTT.

The chain employs TRBV28 and TRBJ2-2, with 12 bases that match TRBD1. This CDR3 has 21 residues. CDR1 MDHEN and CDR2 SYDVKM come from the germline V gene. V shed 3 bases, J shed 4 bases, and the junction held 18 bases outside the gene matches. CDR3 coding DNA: TGTGCCAGCAGTTTGTTCCTTCTCGGGACAGGGGGCGACGGGAGCACCGGGGAGCTGTTTTTT. It encodes CASSLFLLGTGGDGSTGELFF.

This chain uses TRBV12-3 or TRBV12-4 with TRBJ2-5; D is uncertain. Trimming left V 5 bases short and J 1 base short, with 8 bases between. This CDR3 region has 13 residues. The CDR3 DNA is TGTGCCAGCAGTCTACAGAGCCAAGAGACCCAGTACTTC. This sequence encodes CASSLQSQETQYF.